This passage covers 8 T cell receptor beta chains from one sample sequenced in a study of blood T cell repertoires in COVID-19. The method was immunoSEQ multiplex PCR; TCRdb's version includes in-frame clones alone and lacks a portion of them. The sample includes 200,000 to 250,000 clones, roughly 90% of them seen just once. Sequencing was done on a sample of peripheral blood. Receptor source: a woman aged 45-65 years with acute or convalescent COVID-19.

The chain combines TRBV12-5 with TRBJ1-1; D is unclear. Germline-derived CDR1 and CDR2 are LGHNT and FRNRAP. This CDR3 spans 13 amino acids. Trimming took 1 base from V and 4 from J, leaving 7 bases between them. DNA of the CDR3: TGTGCTAGTGGTTTGGGCAGGTTCACTGAAGCTTTCTTT. Residues: CASGLGRFTEAFF.

The chain employs TRBV12-3 or TRBV12-4 and TRBJ1-1; D is unclear. CDR3 size: 13 residues. The ends were cut back, 6 bases at V and 8 bases at J, with 16 bases in the middle. The CDR3 sequence is CASSPSVLAEAFF. The CDR3 nucleotides read TGTGCCAGCAGCCCTAGTGTCTTAGCCGAAGCTTTCTTT.

This chain links TRBV7-9 with TRBJ2-1, with TRBD2 as a possible D gene (5 bases). CDR3 length: 14 residues. Germline V gene sequence: CDR1 SEHNR, CDR2 FQNEAQ (reference sequence). The V and J ends lost 1 base and 8 bases respectively, with 12 bases between them. CDR3 nucleotide sequence: TGTGCCAGCAGCTTAGTTCGGGGTTTCGATGAGCAGTTCTTC. Translated: CASSLVRGFDEQFF.

In DNA, the CDR3 is TGTGTCAGAAGCCTATGGGACAGAAGCTTCGGGCCCGGGGAGCTGTTTTTT. Its protein product is CVRSLWDRSFGPGELFF. The chain carries TRBV7-5 and TRBJ2-2; the table assigns TRBD1, which was not confirmed against the DNA. TRBV7-5 is listed as a pseudogene. This CDR3 contains 17 residues.

V and J are TRBV5-1 and TRBJ1-5, with D perhaps TRBD1 (5 bases). Germline V gene lookup returns CDR1 SGHRS and CDR2 YFSETQ. The CDR3 length is 15 residues. V was pared by 4 bases and J by 2 bases, with 13 bases between. CDR3 residues: CASSPSPGGNQPQHF. The CDR3 coding sequence is TGCGCCAGCAGCCCGTCCCCGGGGGGCAATCAGCCCCAGCATTTT.

This chain joins TRBV5-1 and TRBJ1-6; a possible D gene is TRBD1 (6 bases). The CDR3 is 18 residues long. Germline CDR1 SGHRS, CDR2 YFSETQ. With 3 bases removed from V and 3 bases from J, the gap between germline ends came to 19 bases. The CDR3 nucleotides read TGCGCCAGCAGCTCGGGGACCGGGGGGACAAACTATAATTCACCCCTCCACTTT. Translated, it gives CASSSGTGGTNYNSPLHF.

The chain joins TRBV9 to TRBJ2-3; 9 positions agree with TRBD2. Looked up from germline, CDR1 is SGDLS and CDR2 is YYNGEE. The CDR3 consists of 17 residues. The trim removed 0 bases at V and 0 bases at J, leaving 5 bases unmatched. CDR3: CASSVVASGTSTDTQYF. The DNA of the CDR3 is TGTGCCAGCAGCGTAGTGGCTAGCGGGACTAGCACAGATACGCAGTATTTT.

This clone was observed a single time. V and J are TRBV6-2 or TRBV6-3 and TRBJ2-7; maybe TRBD1 (6 bases). From germline, CDR1 is MNHEY and CDR2 SVGEGT. There are 13 residues in the CDR3. The V end lost 5 bases, the J end lost 4 bases, and 12 bases lay between the germline ends. The CDR3: CASSPGELYEQYF. Here the CDR3 DNA reads TGTGCCAGCAGTCCAGGGGAATTGTACGAGCAGTACTTC.